This TCR beta chain was obtained from a study of cytomegalovirus exposure and HLA in healthy donors (dated by TCRdb to 2016 to 2017). As for the study more broadly: According to a later analysis, one platform produced both the 120 validation repertoires and the 550 to 800 repertoires of the first cohort. The study aimed to test whether cataloging public T cell receptors could reveal signatures of past pathogen exposure. In addition to the first cohort of 650 to 750 subjects, a separate validation cohort of some 120 different subjects was used. The study combined high-throughput TCR immunosequencing, statistical association of individual TCRs with disease status, and machine learning to predict cytomegalovirus infection status. Overall study outcomes, separate from this receptor: Across donors, most TCR sequences were observed very rarely, whereas some public TCRs were present in many individuals. Cytomegalovirus status was reported to be diagnosed by the classifier with high specificity and sensitivity in both the original and validation cohorts. Of the cluster scores, 85% to 95% were above 0 in a later analysis, which found that TCRs clustered in the first cohort also tended to co-occur in the approximately 130 validation repertoires. The authors suggested that the approach could potentially be generalized to other disease states and immunological phenotypes. The study listed 164 TCR beta chains as associated with cytomegalovirus. A few of the identified cytomegalovirus-associated TCR beta chains were confirmed in vitro to be specific for cytomegalovirus antigens. The validation cohort had no HLA typing available for a later analysis, so co-occurrence within that cohort was assessed over all 130 or so repertoires.

Libraries were made using the immunoSEQ multiplex PCR assay. On the study's bioinformatics: A statistical classification framework was built to diagnose cytomegalovirus status from the catalog of TCR beta chain sequences. The immuneACCESS repertoire file appears here via TCRdb, limited to in-frame rearrangements. These files lack a portion of the clones; in checked studies, under half of the deficit traces to unresolved V genes, and the cause of the others is not known. Clone size and V and J calls were adopted from that table, with D and trimming inferred from the DNA. The sample table lists about 130,000 clones, 89% of them with a count of one. The ten most abundant clones make up about 2% of the sample. Donors formed part of the validation cohort, which comprised 120 subjects and was distinct from the first cohort of fewer than 750 subjects. The CDR3 covers 13 residues, taking in both the cysteine and the phenylalanine. Left in the record is the CDR3 DNA by itself, 39 bases read in frame from the first base. Trimming removed 7 bases from V and 1 base from J, leaving 8 bases between the germline ends. CDR1 is given as ENHRY and CDR2 as SYGVKD, both from the germline V gene.

This clone showed up just a few times. Its antigen is still unknown. One base away there is no much larger clone; base qualities are not given. The chain links TRBV10-3 with TRBJ1-5; TRBD1 is a possible D gene, resting on 6 matching bases. The sample taken for sequencing was PBMCs. This TCR was sampled from a woman between 18 and 30 years old in good health and CMV-seronegative. The sequenced DNA is TGTGCCATCAATGGACAGAGCAATCAGCCCCAGCATTTT. Its protein reads: CAINGQSNQPQHF.